This is a list of T cell receptor beta chains from one sample in a study of T cells in Graves' hyperthyroidism and ophthalmopathy. TCRdb re-derived calls from the multiplex PCR reads in MiXCR, one entry per CDR3 protein. The table lists roughly 640,000 distinct CDR3 sequences, about a sixth of them singletons. Sequencing used blood. The receptors were gathered from a woman aged 40 to 50 with Graves' ophthalmopathy. The CDR3 runs from the conserved cysteine through the conserved F or W. D genes are given only for firm matches. Each size is how often the clone was seen (once, few, many) or a class if it is expanded.

len: 13
d_gene: -
abundance: many
v_gene: TRBV11-2
j_gene: TRBJ1-2
CDR3aa: CASSFSGFQGYTF
CDR3nt: TGTGCCAGCAGCTTTTCAGGGTTTCAGGGCTACACCTTC

len: 13
d_gene: -
abundance: few
v_gene: TRBV30
j_gene: TRBJ2-7
CDR3aa: CAWTLGPGREQYF
CDR3nt: TGTGCCTGGACTCTCGGTCCAGGGCGCGAGCAGTACTTC

len: 14
d_gene: TRBD2
abundance: many
v_gene: TRBV20-1
j_gene: TRBJ2-7
CDR3aa: CSPNSGLAKREQYF
CDR3nt: TGCAGTCCCAATTCGGGACTAGCGAAAAGGGAGCAGTACTTC

len: 17
d_gene: TRBD2
abundance: many
v_gene: TRBV12-3/TRBV12-4
j_gene: TRBJ2-3
CDR3aa: CASSSRELAGGPDTQYF
CDR3nt: TGTGCCAGCAGTTCAAGGGAACTAGCGGGGGGCCCAGATACGCAGTATTTT

len: 13
d_gene: -
abundance: few
v_gene: TRBV18
j_gene: TRBJ2-5
CDR3aa: CASSPTPRGTQYF
CDR3nt: TGTGCCAGCTCACCAACCCCGAGGGGGACCCAGTACTTC

len: 14
d_gene: -
abundance: many
v_gene: TRBV18
j_gene: TRBJ1-2
CDR3aa: CASSPASINYGYTF
CDR3nt: TGTGCCAGCTCACCAGCTTCAATTAACTATGGCTACACCTTC

len: 14
d_gene: -
abundance: many
v_gene: TRBV18
j_gene: TRBJ2-1
CDR3aa: CASSPPGGADEQFF
CDR3nt: TGTGCCAGCTCACCCCCCGGAGGGGCGGATGAGCAGTTCTTC

len: 17
d_gene: TRBD2
abundance: many
v_gene: TRBV3-1
j_gene: TRBJ2-3
CDR3aa: CASSRAGGRPGTDTQYF
CDR3nt: TGTGCCAGCAGCCGGGCGGGGGGGCGCCCTGGGACAGATACGCAGTATTTT

len: 15
d_gene: TRBD1
abundance: many
v_gene: TRBV2
j_gene: TRBJ2-2
CDR3aa: CASRRQGANTGELFF
CDR3nt: TGTGCCAGCAGAAGACAGGGGGCGAACACCGGGGAGCTGTTTTTT

len: 15
d_gene: TRBD1
abundance: many
v_gene: TRBV7-2
j_gene: TRBJ2-5
CDR3aa: CASSWGQPPQETQYF
CDR3nt: TGTGCCAGCAGCTGGGGACAGCCTCCCCAAGAGACCCAGTACTTC

len: 15
d_gene: -
abundance: many
v_gene: TRBV12-3/TRBV12-4
j_gene: TRBJ1-1
CDR3aa: CASSEAVAQNTEAFF
CDR3nt: TGTGCCAGCAGTGAGGCAGTTGCGCAAAACACTGAAGCTTTCTTT